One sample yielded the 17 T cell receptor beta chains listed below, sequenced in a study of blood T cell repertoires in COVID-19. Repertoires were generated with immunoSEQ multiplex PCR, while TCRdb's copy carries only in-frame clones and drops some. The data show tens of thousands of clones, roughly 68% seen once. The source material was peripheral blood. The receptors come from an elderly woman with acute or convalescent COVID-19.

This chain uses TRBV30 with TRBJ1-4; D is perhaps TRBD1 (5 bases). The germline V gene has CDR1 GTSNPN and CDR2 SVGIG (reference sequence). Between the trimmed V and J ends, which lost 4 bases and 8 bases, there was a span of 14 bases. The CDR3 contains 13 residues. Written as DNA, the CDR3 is TGTGCCTGGAATCAGGGCCTGGTCGAAAAACTGTTTTTT. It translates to CAWNQGLVEKLFF.

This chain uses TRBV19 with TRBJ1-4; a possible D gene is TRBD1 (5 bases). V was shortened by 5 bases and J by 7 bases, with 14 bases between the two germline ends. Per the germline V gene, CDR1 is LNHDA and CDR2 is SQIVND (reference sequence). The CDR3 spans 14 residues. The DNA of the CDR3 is TGTGCCAGTAGTCCCCCCGGGGGGATTGAAAAACTGTTTTTT. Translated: CASSPPGGIEKLFF.

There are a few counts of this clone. DNA of the CDR3: TGCGCCAGCAGTACGGGGGGACTAGCGGGGTCAGATACGCAGTATTTT. Its translation: CASSTGGLAGSDTQYF. This sequence joins TRBV5-1 and TRBJ2-3; TRBD2 agrees at 13 bases. The CDR3 spans 16 residues. V trimming: 5 bases; J trimming: 4 bases; junction bases outside the gene matches: 7. CDR1 SGHRS and CDR2 YFSETQ come from the germline V gene.

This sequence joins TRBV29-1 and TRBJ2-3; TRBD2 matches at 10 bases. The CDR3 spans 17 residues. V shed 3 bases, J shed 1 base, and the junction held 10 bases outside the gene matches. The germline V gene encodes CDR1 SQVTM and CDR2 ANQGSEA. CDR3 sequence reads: CSVDGLAGVGGTDTQYF. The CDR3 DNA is TGCAGCGTTGATGGTCTAGCGGGAGTAGGAGGCACAGATACGCAGTATTTT.

CDR3 loop: CSASPHIEQYF. The CDR3 bases are TGCAGTGCTAGCCCCCACATAGAGCAGTACTTC. This chain joins TRBV20-1 and TRBJ2-7, with D hard to call. There are 11 residues in the CDR3. Trimming cost V 3 bases and J 7 bases, with 10 bases left between them. Germline values: CDR1 DFQATT, CDR2 SNEGSKA (reference sequence).

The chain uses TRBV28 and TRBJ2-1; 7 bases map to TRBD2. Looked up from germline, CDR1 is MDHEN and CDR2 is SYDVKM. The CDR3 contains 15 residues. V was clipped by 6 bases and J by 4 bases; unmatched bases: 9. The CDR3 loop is CASRLSGTIYNEQFF. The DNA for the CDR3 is TGTGCCAGCAGGTTGTCCGGGACTATTTACAATGAGCAGTTCTTC.

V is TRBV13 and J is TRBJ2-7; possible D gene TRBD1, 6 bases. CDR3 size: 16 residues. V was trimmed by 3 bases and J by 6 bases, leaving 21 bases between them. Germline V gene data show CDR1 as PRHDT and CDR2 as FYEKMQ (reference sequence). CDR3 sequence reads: CASSFGKQGAKGEQYF. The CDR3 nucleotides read TGTGCCAGCAGCTTTGGAAAACAGGGCGCCAAGGGCGAGCAGTACTTC.

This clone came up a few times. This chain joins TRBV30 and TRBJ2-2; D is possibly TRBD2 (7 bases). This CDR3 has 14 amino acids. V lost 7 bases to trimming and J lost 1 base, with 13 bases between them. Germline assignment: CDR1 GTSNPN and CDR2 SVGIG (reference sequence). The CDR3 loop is CASPGGRNTGELFF. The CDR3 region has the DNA TGTGCCTCTCCGGGGGGCCGGAACACCGGGGAGCTGTTTTTT.

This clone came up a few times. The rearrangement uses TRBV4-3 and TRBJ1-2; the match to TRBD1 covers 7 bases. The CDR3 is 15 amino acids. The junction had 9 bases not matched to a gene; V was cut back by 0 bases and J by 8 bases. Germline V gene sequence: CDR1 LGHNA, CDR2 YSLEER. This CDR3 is CASSQERTGAAGYTF. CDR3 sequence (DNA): TGCGCCAGCAGCCAAGAGCGAACAGGGGCAGCGGGCTACACCTTC.

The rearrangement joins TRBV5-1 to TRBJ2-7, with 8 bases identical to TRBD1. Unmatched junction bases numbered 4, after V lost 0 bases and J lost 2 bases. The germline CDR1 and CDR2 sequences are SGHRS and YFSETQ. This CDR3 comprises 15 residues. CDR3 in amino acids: CASSLGGTGTYEQYF. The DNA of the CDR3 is TGCGCCAGCAGCTTGGGGGGGACAGGTACCTACGAGCAGTACTTC.

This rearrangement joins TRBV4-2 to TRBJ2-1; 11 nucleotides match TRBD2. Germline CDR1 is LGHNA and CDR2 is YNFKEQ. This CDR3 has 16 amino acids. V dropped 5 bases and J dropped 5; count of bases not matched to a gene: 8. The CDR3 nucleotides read TGTGCCAGCAGCTTACAGACTAGCGGGGTCGACAATGAGCAGTTCTTC. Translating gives CASSLQTSGVDNEQFF.

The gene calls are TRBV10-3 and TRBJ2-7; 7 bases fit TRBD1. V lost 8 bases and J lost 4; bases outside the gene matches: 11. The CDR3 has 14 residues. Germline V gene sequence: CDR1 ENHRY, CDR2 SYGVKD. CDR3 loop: CAIRSGTEGYEQYF. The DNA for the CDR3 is TGTGCCATCCGATCCGGGACAGAGGGGTACGAGCAGTACTTC.

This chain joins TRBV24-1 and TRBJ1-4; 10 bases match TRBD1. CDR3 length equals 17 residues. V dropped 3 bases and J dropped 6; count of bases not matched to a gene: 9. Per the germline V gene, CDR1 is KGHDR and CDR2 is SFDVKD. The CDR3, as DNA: TGTGCCACCAGTGATACCGGGACAGGGGTAGGAGATGAAAAACTGTTTTTT. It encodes CATSDTGTGVGDEKLFF.

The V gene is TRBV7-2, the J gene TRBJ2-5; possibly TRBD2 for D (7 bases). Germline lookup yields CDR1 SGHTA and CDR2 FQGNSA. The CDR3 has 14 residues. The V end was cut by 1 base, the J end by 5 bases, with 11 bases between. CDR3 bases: TGTGCCAGCAGCTTAGAGGGGGGGAGGGAGACCCAGTACTTC. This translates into CASSLEGGRETQYF.

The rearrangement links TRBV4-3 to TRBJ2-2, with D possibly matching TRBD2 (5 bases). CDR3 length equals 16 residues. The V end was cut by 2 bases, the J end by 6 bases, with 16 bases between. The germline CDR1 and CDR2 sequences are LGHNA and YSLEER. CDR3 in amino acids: CASSQTQWTGAGELFF. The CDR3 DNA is TGCGCCAGCAGCCAAACCCAATGGACCGGGGCCGGGGAGCTGTTTTTT.

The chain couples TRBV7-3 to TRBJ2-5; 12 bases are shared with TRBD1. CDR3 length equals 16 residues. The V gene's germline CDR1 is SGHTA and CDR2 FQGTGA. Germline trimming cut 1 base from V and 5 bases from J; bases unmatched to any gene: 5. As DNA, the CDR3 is TGTGCCAGCAGCTTAAAACGGGGACAGGGGGCTGAGACCCAGTACTTC. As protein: CASSLKRGQGAETQYF.

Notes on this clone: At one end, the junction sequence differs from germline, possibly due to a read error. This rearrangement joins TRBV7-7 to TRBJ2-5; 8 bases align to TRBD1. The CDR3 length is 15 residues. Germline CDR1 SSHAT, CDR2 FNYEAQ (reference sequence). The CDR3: CASSGPRQGQETQYF. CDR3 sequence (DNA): TGTGCTAGCAGCGGCCCGAGACAGGGGCAAGAGACCCAGTACTTC. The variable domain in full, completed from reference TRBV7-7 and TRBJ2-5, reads GAGVSQSPRYKVTKRGQDVTLRCDPISSHATLYWYQQALGQGPEFLTYFNYEAQPDKSGLPSDRFSAERPEGSISTLTIQRTEQRDSAMYRCASSGPRQGQETQYFGPGTRLLVL.